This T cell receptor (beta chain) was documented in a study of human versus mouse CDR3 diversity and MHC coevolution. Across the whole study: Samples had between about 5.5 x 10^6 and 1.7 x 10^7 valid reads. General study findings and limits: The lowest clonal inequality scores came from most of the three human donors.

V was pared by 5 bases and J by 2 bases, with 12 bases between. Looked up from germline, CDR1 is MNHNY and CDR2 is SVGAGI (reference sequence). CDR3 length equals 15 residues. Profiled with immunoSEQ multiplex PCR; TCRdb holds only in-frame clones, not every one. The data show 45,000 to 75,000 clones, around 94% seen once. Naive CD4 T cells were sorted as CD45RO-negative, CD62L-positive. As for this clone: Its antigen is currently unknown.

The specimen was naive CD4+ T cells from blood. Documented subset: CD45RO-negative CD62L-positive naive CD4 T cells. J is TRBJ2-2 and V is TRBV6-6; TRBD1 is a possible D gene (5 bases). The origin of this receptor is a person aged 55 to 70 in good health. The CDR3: CASSRGVRNTGELFF. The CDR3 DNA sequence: TGTGCCAGCAGTAGGGGTGTTCGAAACACCGGGGAGCTGTTTTTT.